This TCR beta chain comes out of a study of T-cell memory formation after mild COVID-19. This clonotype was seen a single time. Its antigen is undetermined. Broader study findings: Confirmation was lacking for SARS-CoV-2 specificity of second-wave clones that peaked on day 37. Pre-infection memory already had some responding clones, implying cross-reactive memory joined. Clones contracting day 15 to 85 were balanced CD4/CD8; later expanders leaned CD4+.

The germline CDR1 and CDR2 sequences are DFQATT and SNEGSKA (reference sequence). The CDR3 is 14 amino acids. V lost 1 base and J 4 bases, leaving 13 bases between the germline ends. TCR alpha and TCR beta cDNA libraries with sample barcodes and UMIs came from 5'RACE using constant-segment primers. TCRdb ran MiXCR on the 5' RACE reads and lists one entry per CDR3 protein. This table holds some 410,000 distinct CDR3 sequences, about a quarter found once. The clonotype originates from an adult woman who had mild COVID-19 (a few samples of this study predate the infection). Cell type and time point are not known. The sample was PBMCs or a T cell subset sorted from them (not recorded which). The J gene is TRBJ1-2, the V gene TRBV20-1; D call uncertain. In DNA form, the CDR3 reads TGCAGTGCTAGAGTTCCTTTGCGGGGCTATGGCTACACCTTC. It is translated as CSARVPLRGYGYTF.